The next 24 T cell receptor beta chains were all read from a single sample in a study of CXCR3-negative and CXCR3-positive naive CD8 T cells. These receptors' targets are unknown. The TRB cDNA libraries were prepared by 5' RACE with UMI labels. With the 5' RACE reads reprocessed, TCRdb shows one record per CDR3 protein and no DNA. The table for this sample gives around 140,000 distinct CDR3 sequences. Study-wide points: Naive cells that were CXCR3-positive had more hydrophobic TRB CDR3s (compared with CXCR3-negative naive cells).

Input material: naive CXCR3+ CD8+ T cells from blood. Stated subset: CD45RO-CCR7+CD27+CD95- naive CD8+ T cells expressing CXCR3 (TNR3+). The origin of the receptors is a human donor in good health. Some clones in this sample may be carry-over from other donors' samples.

The chain has TRBV9 and TRBJ2-5; TCRdb's D call, TRBD1, is unchecked because there is no DNA. In germline, CDR1 is SGDLS, CDR2 YYNGEE. The CDR3 is 13 amino acids. CDR3 protein: CASSVGGEETQYF.

This chain joins TRBV24-1 and TRBJ2-1; TCRdb designates TRBD1, a call that cannot be tested without DNA. Germline CDR1 reads KGHDR; CDR2 reads SFDVKD. CDR3 length: 17 residues. The CDR3 loop is CATSERPPGTGYNEQFF.

The chain combines TRBV7-6 with TRBJ2-7; TCRdb gives TRBD2 as the D gene, but with no DNA this cannot be confirmed. This CDR3 is built from 14 residues. In germline, CDR1 is SGHVS, CDR2 FNYEAQ. CDR3 sequence: CASSLPGTSAEQYF. Looking up the rest from reference TRBV7-6 and TRBJ2-7 gives the full variable domain: GAGVSQSPRYKVTKRGQDVALRCDPISGHVSLYWYRQALGQGPEFLTYFNYEAQQDKSGLPNDRFSAERPEGSISTLTIQRTEQRDSAMYRCASSLPGTSAEQYFGPGTRLTVT.

V gene TRBV12-3 or TRBV12-4 combines with J gene TRBJ2-2; no DNA is available, so the TRBD1 call from TCRdb remains unchecked. The CDR3 has 13 amino acids. CDR3 loop: CAWDFSNTGELFF.

V usage is TRBV12-3 or TRBV12-4 and J usage is TRBJ2-7; TCRdb selects TRBD2, and the lack of DNA leaves this call unchecked. The CDR3 covers 13 residues. The CDR3: CASSGTSGGSQYF.

The rearrangement uses TRBV6-2 or TRBV6-3 and TRBJ2-1; TCRdb gives TRBD1 as the D gene, but with no DNA this cannot be confirmed. CDR1 and CDR2 (germline): MNHEY, SVGEGT. This CDR3 spans 15 amino acids. The CDR3 loop reads CASSLTGDSYNEQFF.

This chain connects TRBV27 to TRBJ2-5; with no DNA, the TCRdb D assignment of TRBD1 cannot be verified. Germline assignment: CDR1 MNHEY and CDR2 SMNVEV (reference sequence). The length of the CDR3 is 14 residues. The CDR3 here is CASSFDSSEETQYF.

This chain joins TRBV28 and TRBJ1-5; lacking DNA, the TRBD1 call made by TCRdb goes unchecked. Germline V gene sequence: CDR1 MDHEN, CDR2 SYDVKM. This CDR3 region has 17 residues. CDR3 protein: CASRYGGQYYSNQPQHF. Full variable domain (missing parts from reference TRBV28 and TRBJ1-5): DVKVTQSSRYLVKRTGEKVFLECVQDMDHENMFWYRQDPGLGLRLIYFSYDVKMKEKGDIPEGYSVSREKKERFSLILESASTNQTSMYLCASRYGGQYYSNQPQHFGDGTRLSIL.

This chain joins TRBV7-8 and TRBJ2-2; TCRdb proposes TRBD1, but this gene call is untestable without DNA. Germline V gene data show CDR1 as SGHVS and CDR2 as FQNEAQ. This CDR3 is built from 14 residues. The CDR3 here is CASSSSVGAGELFF.

This chain connects TRBV10-3 to TRBJ2-1; without DNA, the TCRdb call of TRBD1 cannot be checked. CDR1 is ENHRY and CDR2 is SYGVKD in the germline V gene. This CDR3 spans 15 amino acids. CDR3 sequence: CAISESGQGYNEQFF.

The chain uses TRBV28 and TRBJ2-2; the D gene TCRdb calls, TRBD1, cannot be checked with no DNA. This CDR3 is 15 amino acids long. CDR1 MDHEN and CDR2 SYDVKM come from the germline V gene. The CDR3 here is CASSHTGGASGELFF.

The chain uses TRBV7-3 and TRBJ1-2; TCRdb calls TRBD1, which cannot be checked without DNA. The V gene's germline CDR1 is SGHTA and CDR2 FQGTGA. CDR3 length: 13 amino acids. CDR3: CASSADNGYGYTF. The entire variable domain, with the rest obtained from reference TRBV7-3 and TRBJ1-2, is as follows: GAGVSQTPSNKVTEKGKYVELRCDPISGHTALYWYRQSLGQGPEFLIYFQGTGAADDSGLPNDRFFAVRPEGSVSTLKIQRTERGDSAVYLCASSADNGYGYTFGSGTRLTVV.

The chain recombines TRBV7-9 with TRBJ1-3; the D call of TRBD1 rests on TCRdb alone, since no DNA is present to check it. Germline-derived CDR1 and CDR2 are SEHNR and FQNEAQ (reference sequence). The length of the CDR3 is 19 residues. CDR3 amino acids: CASSPHRFGQGRTGNTIYF.

The chain employs TRBV29-1 and TRBJ1-1; no DNA is available, so the TRBD1 call from TCRdb remains unchecked. Per germline, CDR1 SQVTM and CDR2 ANQGSEA. CDR3 length: 12 residues. CDR3 protein: CSAWTGGTEAFF. The variable domain in full, completed from reference TRBV29-1 and TRBJ1-1, reads SAVISQKPSRDICQRGTSLTIQCQVDSQVTMMFWYRQQPGQSLTLIATANQGSEATYESGFVIDKFPISRPNLTFSTLTVSNMSPEDSSIYLCSAWTGGTEAFFGQGTRLTVV.

The chain links TRBV28 to TRBJ2-7; the TCRdb call, TRBD1, lacks DNA for checking. The CDR3 covers 15 residues. Germline V gene sequence: CDR1 MDHEN, CDR2 SYDVKM. CDR3 protein: CASSFRGPSSYEQYF.

The chain links TRBV6-5 to TRBJ2-2; the D gene TCRdb calls, TRBD1, cannot be checked with no DNA. CDR1 and CDR2 (germline): MNHEY, SVGAGI. The CDR3 contains 14 residues. The CDR3 spells CASSLDGQTGELFF.

The rearrangement joins TRBV20-1 to TRBJ2-1; TCRdb names TRBD1, which stays unverified in the absence of DNA. CDR1 and CDR2 from the germline V gene are DFQATT and SNEGSKA (reference sequence). The CDR3 has 15 residues. This chain's CDR3 is CSAAPTGANYNEQFF.

The chain recombines TRBV10-3 with TRBJ1-1. Germline V gene data show CDR1 as ENHRY and CDR2 as SYGVKD. The CDR3 covers 14 residues. CDR3 sequence: CAISETVSNTEAFF.

The CDR3 spells CASSSTGAGTGELFF. The genes are TRBV7-9 and TRBJ2-2; TCRdb names TRBD1, which stays unverified in the absence of DNA. Germline CDR1 reads SEHNR; CDR2 reads FQNEAQ (reference sequence). The CDR3 loop spans 15 amino acids.

This rearrangement joins TRBV27 to TRBJ2-3; checking the TCRdb D call of TRBD2 is not possible without DNA. Per the germline V gene, CDR1 is MNHEY and CDR2 is SMNVEV (reference sequence). CDR3 length: 16 residues. CDR3 loop: CASSSSERAVADTQYF.

The chain combines TRBV4-2 with TRBJ2-1. In germline, CDR1 is LGHNA, CDR2 YNFKEQ. The CDR3 is 11 residues long. The CDR3 region is CASSQDREQFF.

J is TRBJ1-1 and V is TRBV11-2; TCRdb proposes TRBD1, but this gene call is untestable without DNA. The CDR3 covers 12 residues. Germline V gene data show CDR1 as SGHAT and CDR2 as FQNNGV. The CDR3 sequence: CALGRGGTEAFF.

This rearrangement joins TRBV6-2 or TRBV6-3 to TRBJ2-1; lacking DNA, the TRBD1 call made by TCRdb goes unchecked. The CDR3 extends over 13 amino acids. From germline, CDR1 is MNHEY and CDR2 SVGEGT. The CDR3 protein is CASSGTGYNEQFF.

The chain uses TRBV29-1 and TRBJ2-5; the TCRdb D gene call, TRBD2, has no DNA to confirm it. Germline-derived CDR1 and CDR2 are SQVTM and ANQGSEA. The CDR3 runs to 14 residues. The CDR3 sequence: CSVELAGLQETQYF.